What follows is one T cell receptor beta chain and its context. Antigen unknown. The data originate from a study of cytomegalovirus exposure and HLA in healthy donors. The study, taken as a whole, reports: Using a false discovery rate of 0.05, a later analysis showed that approximately 18,000 TCR beta sequences were associated with HLA alleles.

PCR primers comprised 60 Vbeta and 13 Jbeta primers. Clones were sequenced by immunoSEQ multiplex PCR, and TCRdb holds only the in-frame ones, with some missing. The sample records more than 120,000 clones, 70% to 85% being singletons. This sequence originates from a male donor in good health and CMV-seronegative. Sequencing was done on a sample of PBMCs.

CDR3 DNA: TGTGCCAGCAGTGAAACCGTAGCGGAGCAGTTCTTC. Its translation: CASSETVAEQFF. The genes are TRBV6-1 and TRBJ2-1, with D possibly TRBD2 on 5 matching bases. The CDR3 sequence is 12 residues long. Trimming took off 2 bases at V and 10 bases at J, with 9 bases between the two ends. CDR1 is MNHNS, CDR2 SASEGT, per germline.